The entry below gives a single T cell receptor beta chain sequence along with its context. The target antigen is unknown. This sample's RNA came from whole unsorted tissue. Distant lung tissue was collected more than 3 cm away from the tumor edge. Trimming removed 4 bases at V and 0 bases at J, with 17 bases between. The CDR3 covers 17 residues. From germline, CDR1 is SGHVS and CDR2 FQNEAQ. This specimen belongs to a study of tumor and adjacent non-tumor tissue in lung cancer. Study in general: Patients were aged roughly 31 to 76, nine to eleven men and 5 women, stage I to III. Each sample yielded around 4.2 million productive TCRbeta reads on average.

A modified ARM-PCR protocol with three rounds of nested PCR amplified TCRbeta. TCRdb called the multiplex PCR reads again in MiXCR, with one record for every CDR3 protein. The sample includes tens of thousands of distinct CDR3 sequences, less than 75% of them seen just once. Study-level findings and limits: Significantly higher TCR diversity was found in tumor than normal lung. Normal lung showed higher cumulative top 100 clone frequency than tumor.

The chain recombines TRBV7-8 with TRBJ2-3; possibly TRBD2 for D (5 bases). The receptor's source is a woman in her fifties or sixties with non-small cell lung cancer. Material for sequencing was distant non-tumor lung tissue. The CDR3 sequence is CASSSLVRSGSTDTQYF. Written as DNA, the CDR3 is TGTGCCAGCAGCTCCCTCGTCAGGAGCGGTAGCACAGATACGCAGTATTTT.